Detailed here is one TCR beta chain. Its cognate antigen is unknown. Germline V CDR1 and CDR2: MNHEY, SMNVEV (reference sequence). The CDR3 spans 14 residues. Trimming pared 5 bases from V and 3 bases from J, leaving 14 bases between. TCR beta was sequenced from blood CD8+ and CD4+ T cells. The multiple sclerosis control group consisted of treatment-naive patients whose relapsing-remitting disease, which was either stable or active, fulfilled revised McDonald criteria. FACS was used to enrich TEMRA cells, whereas the CD8+ and CD4+ T cells were obtained by negative isolation. This entry is derived from a study of CD8 T cells in Susac syndrome. Study-level results: As the study acknowledged, the number of individuals in its TCR sequencing and HLA analysis was relatively small.

RNA in amounts of roughly 0.5 to 1 ug was reverse transcribed with random hexamers. TCRdb recomputed calls from the immunoSEQ multiplex PCR reads with MiXCR, one row per CDR3 protein. The sample holds 250,000 to 300,000 distinct CDR3 sequences, approximately 85% seen once. This sequence joins TRBV27 and TRBJ2-7; D unclear. The sequenced sample was CD8+ T cells from PBMCs. The receptor was derived from a human donor with multiple sclerosis. The CDR3 loop is CASSPLFGFYEQYF. The CDR3 DNA sequence: TGTGCCAGCAGTCCCCTCTTCGGATTCTACGAGCAGTACTTC.